This TCR beta chain is drawn from a study of T cell responses to AZD1222 COVID-19 vaccine. Study-wide results and limits: Researchers took repertoire samples only after the peak T cell response had come. Among the donors, most were white British and more were female, and clonal diversity was possibly underestimated.

The table came from immunoSEQ multiplex PCR; TCRdb's copy has only in-frame clones and leaves some out. The specimen's table records 150,000 or so clones. As to this clone: Its antigen is still unknown. This CDR3 is also generated by other DNA sequences in the sample.

The clonotype comes from an adult in good health. Material for sequencing was peripheral blood.

The CDR3 sequence is CASSESYEQYF. CDR3 DNA: TGTGCCAGCAGTGAGAGCTACGAGCAGTACTTC. The chain combines TRBV6-2 or TRBV6-3 with TRBJ2-7; no reliable D call. Germline V gene data show CDR1 as MNHEY and CDR2 as SVGEGT. The CDR3 sequence is 11 residues long. V was trimmed by 5 bases and J by 3 bases, leaving 5 bases between them.